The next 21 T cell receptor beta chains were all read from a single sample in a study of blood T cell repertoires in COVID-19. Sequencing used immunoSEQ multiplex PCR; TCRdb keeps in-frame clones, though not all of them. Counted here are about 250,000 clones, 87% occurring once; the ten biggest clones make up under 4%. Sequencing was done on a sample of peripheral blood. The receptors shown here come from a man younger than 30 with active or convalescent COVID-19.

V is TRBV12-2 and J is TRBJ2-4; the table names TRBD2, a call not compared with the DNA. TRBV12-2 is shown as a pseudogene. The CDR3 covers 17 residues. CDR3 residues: CASRLARGGGTKNIQYF. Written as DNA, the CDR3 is TGTGCAAGTCGCTTAGCGCGCGGGGGTGGAACCAAAAACATTCAGTACTTC.

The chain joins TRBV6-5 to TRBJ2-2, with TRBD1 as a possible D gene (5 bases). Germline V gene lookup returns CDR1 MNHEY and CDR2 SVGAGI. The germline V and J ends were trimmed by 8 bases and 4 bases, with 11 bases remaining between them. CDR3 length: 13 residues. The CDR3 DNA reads TGTGCCAGCGGCAGGGTTGGCACCGGGGAGCTGTTTTTT. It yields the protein CASGRVGTGELFF.

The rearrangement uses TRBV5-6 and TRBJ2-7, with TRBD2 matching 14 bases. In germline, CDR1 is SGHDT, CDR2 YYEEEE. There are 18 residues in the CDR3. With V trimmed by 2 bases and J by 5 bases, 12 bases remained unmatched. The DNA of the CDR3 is TGTGCCAGCAGCTTTAGGGGTTGGCGGACTAGCGGGAGGAACGAGCAGTACTTC. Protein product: CASSFRGWRTSGRNEQYF.

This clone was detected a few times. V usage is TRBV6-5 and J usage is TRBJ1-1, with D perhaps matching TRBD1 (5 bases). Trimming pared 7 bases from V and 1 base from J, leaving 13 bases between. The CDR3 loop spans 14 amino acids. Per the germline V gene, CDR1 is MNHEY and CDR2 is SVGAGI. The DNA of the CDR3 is TGTGCCAGCAAACCGGGACTTTCGAACACTGAAGCTTTCTTT. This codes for CASKPGLSNTEAFF.

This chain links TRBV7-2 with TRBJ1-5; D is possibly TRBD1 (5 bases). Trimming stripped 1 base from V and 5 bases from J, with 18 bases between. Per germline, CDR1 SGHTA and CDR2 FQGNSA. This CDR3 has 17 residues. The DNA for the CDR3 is TGTGCCAGCAGCTTAGGTGTGGGACTCCGAACCGATCAGCCCCAGCATTTT. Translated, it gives CASSLGVGLRTDQPQHF.

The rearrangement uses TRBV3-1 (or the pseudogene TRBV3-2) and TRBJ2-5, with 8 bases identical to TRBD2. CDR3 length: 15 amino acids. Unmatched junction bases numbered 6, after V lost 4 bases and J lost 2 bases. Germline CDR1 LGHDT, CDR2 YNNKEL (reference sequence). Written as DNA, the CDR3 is TGTGCCAGCAGCCTACCCCGGGGGGGACAAGAGACCCAGTACTTC. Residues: CASSLPRGGQETQYF.

The DNA of the CDR3 is TGTGCCAGCAGCGCCGTTTCGGGGAATGGCTACACCTTC. Amino acids: CASSAVSGNGYTF. The J gene is TRBJ1-2, the V gene TRBV6-5; the D is unclear. This CDR3 has 13 residues. Trimming took off 6 bases at V and 6 bases at J, with 14 bases between the two ends. Germline lookup yields CDR1 MNHEY and CDR2 SVGAGI.

The CDR3 reads CASSLNPGGGTEAFF. The CDR3 DNA follows: TGTGCCAGCAGCTTAAACCCGGGAGGTGGGACTGAAGCTTTCTTT. The J gene is TRBJ1-1, the V gene TRBV7-3; no clear D. The CDR3 runs to 15 residues. CDR1 is SGHTA and CDR2 is FQGTGA in the germline V gene. Trimming removed 1 base from V and 5 bases from J, with 14 bases in between.

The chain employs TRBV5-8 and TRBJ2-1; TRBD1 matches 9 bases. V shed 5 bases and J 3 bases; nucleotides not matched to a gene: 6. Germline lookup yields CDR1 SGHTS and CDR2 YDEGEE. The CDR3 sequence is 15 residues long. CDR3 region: CASRGGDRVYNEQFF. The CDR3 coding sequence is TGTGCCAGCAGGGGCGGGGACAGGGTCTACAATGAGCAGTTCTTC.

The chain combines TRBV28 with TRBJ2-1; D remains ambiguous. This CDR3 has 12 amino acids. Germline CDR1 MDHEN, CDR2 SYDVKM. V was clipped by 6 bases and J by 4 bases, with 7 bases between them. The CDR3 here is CASRREYNEQFF. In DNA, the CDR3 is TGTGCCAGCAGGCGTGAATACAATGAGCAGTTCTTC.

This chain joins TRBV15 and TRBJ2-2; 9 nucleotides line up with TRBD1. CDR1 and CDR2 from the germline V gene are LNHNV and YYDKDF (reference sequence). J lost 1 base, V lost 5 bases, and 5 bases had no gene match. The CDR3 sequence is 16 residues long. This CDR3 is CATSGPGQGNTGELFF. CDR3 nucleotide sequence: TGTGCCACCAGCGGGCCGGGACAGGGGAACACCGGGGAGCTGTTTTTT.

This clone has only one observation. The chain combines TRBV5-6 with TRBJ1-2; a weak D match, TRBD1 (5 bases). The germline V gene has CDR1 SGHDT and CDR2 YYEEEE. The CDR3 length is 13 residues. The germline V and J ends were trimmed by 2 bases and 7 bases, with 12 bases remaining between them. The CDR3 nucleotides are TGTGCCAGCAGCTTAGCCTCGGGGGTTGGCTACACCTTC. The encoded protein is CASSLASGVGYTF.

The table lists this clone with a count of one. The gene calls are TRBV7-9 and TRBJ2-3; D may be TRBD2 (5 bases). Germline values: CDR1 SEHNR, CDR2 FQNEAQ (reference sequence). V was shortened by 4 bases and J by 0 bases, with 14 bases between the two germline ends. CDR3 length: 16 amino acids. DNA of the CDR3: TGTGCCAGCAGCTCCTCCTCGGGATCAAGCACAGATACGCAGTATTTT. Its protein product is CASSSSSGSSTDTQYF.

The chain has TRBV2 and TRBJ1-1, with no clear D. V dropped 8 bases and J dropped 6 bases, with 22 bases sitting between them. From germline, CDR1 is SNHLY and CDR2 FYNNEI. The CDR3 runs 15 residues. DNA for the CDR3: TGTGCCAGCTCTCATCTGAAAAGTGGGCAGTCTGAAGCTTTCTTT. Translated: CASSHLKSGQSEAFF.

This CDR3 is CASSRDRAVVGYEQYF. CDR3 coding DNA: TGTGCCAGCAGTCGTGACAGGGCCGTCGTCGGCTACGAGCAGTACTTC. The chain is built from TRBV6-2 or TRBV6-3 and TRBJ2-7; 7 bases line up with TRBD1. Per germline, CDR1 MNHEY and CDR2 SVGEGT. CDR3 size: 16 residues. The junction had 13 bases not matched to a gene; V was cut back by 5 bases and J by 3 bases.

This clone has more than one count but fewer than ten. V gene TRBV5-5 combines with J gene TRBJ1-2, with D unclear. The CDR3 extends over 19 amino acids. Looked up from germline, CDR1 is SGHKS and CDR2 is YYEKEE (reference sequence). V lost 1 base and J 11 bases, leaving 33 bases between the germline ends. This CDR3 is CASSLSLLLSNSLTFGYTF. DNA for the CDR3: TGTGCCAGCAGCTTGTCTCTACTGTTAAGCAACAGCCTAACCTTTGGTTACACCTTC.

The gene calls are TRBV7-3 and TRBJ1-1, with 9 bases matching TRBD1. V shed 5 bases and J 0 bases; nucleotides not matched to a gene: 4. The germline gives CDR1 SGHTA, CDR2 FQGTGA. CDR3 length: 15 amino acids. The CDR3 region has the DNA TGTGCCAGCAGCCAGGGACAGGGACTGAACACTGAAGCTTTCTTT. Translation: CASSQGQGLNTEAFF.

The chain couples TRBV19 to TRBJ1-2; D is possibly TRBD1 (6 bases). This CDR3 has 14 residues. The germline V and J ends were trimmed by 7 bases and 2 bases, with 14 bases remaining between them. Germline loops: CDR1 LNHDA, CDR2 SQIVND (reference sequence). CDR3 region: CASTPRTANYGYTF. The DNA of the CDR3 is TGTGCCAGTACCCCTAGGACAGCAAACTATGGCTACACCTTC. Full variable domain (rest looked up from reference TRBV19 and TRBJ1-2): DGGITQSPKYLFRKEGQNVTLSCEQNLNHDAMYWYRQDPGQGLRLIYYSQIVNDFQKGDIAEGYSVSREKKESFPLTVTSAQKNPTAFYLCASTPRTANYGYTFGSGTRLTVV.

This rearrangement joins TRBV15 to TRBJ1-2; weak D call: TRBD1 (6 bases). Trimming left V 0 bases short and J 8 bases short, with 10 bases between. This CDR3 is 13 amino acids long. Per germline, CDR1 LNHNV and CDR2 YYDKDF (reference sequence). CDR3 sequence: CATSRDGTWGYTF. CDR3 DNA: TGTGCCACCAGCAGAGATGGGACATGGGGCTACACCTTC.

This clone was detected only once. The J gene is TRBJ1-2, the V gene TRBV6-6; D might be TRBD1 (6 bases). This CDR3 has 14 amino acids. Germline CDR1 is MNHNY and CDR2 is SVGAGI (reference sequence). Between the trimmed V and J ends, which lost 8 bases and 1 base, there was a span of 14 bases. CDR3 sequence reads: CASCLGQNNYGYTF. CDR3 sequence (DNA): TGTGCCAGCTGCCTAGGACAGAATAACTATGGCTACACCTTC.

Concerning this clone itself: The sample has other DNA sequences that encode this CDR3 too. CDR3 region: CASSLRGYEQYF. For the CDR3, the DNA is TGTGCCAGCAGTTTAAGGGGATACGAGCAGTACTTC. The rearrangement joins TRBV27 to TRBJ2-7, with D possibly being TRBD1 (5 bases). CDR3 length equals 12 residues. The germline CDR1 and CDR2 sequences are MNHEY and SMNVEV (reference sequence). The germline V and J ends were trimmed by 2 bases and 4 bases, with 6 bases remaining between them.